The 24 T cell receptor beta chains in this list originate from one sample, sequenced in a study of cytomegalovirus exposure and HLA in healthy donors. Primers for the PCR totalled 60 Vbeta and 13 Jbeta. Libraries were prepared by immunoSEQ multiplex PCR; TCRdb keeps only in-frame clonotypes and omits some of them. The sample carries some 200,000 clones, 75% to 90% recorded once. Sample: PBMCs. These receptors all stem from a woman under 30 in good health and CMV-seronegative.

For the CDR3, the DNA is TGTGCCAGCTCATCGCGGACAGGGGTCCCAGATACGCAGTATTTT. It specifies CASSSRTGVPDTQYF. V gene TRBV18 combines with J gene TRBJ2-3; 9 nucleotides agree with TRBD1. The germline V gene has CDR1 KGHSH and CDR2 LQKENI. The CDR3 consists of 15 residues. Germline trimming cut 5 bases from V and 4 bases from J; bases unmatched to any gene: 7.

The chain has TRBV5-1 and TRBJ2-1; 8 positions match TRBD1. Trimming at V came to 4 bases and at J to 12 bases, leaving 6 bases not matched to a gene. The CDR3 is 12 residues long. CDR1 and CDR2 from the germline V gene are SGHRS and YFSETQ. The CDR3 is CASSRDRGVQFF. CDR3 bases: TGCGCCAGCAGCAGAGACAGGGGTGTGCAGTTCTTC.

Here the CDR3 DNA reads TGTGCCAGCAGCTACCAGGGGCCGACTTTAGATACGCAGTATTTT. Its translation is CASSYQGPTLDTQYF. The J gene is TRBJ2-3, the V gene TRBV7-9, with a weak D call TRBD1 (6 bases). Germline V gives CDR1 SEHNR, CDR2 FQNEAQ (reference sequence). This CDR3 is built from 15 residues. Trimming stripped 4 bases from V and 5 bases from J, with 16 bases between.

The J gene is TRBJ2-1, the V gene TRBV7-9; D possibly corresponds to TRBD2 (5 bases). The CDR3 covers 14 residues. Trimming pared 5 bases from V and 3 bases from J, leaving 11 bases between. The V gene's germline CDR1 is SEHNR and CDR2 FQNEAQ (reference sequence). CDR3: CASSATGDYNEQFF. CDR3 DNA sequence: TGTGCCAGCAGCGCCACCGGGGACTACAATGAGCAGTTCTTC.

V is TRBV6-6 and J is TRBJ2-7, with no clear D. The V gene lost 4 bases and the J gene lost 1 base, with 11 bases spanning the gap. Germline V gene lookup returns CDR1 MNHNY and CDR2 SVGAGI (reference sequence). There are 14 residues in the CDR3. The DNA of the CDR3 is TGTGCCAGCAGTTGGCTAGGAGATTCCTACGAGCAGTACTTC. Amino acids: CASSWLGDSYEQYF.

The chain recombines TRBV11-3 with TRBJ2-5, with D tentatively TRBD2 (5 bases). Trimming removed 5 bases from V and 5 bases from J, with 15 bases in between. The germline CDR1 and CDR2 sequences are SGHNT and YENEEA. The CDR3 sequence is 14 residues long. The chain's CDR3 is CASSLGRAPETQYF. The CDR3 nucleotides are TGTGCCAGCAGCCTAGGGAGAGCTCCCGAGACCCAGTACTTC.

The CDR3 DNA is TGTGCCAGCAGCTGGGGACTAGCGGGAGGGTCAAAAGAGACCCAGTACTTC. It translates to CASSWGLAGGSKETQYF. V usage is TRBV7-9 and J usage is TRBJ2-5; 16 nucleotides match TRBD2. The length of the CDR3 is 17 residues. The germline V gene encodes CDR1 SEHNR and CDR2 FQNEAQ (reference sequence). The V and J ends lost 4 bases and 3 bases, in that order; junction bases with no gene match: 5. The variable domain in full, with the rest retrieved from reference TRBV7-9 and TRBJ2-5, is DTGVSQNPRHKITKRGQNVTFRCDPISEHNRLYWYRQTLGQGPEFLTYFQNEAQLEKSRLLSDRFSAERPKGSFSTLEIQRTEQGDSAMYLCASSWGLAGGSKETQYFGPGTRLLVL.

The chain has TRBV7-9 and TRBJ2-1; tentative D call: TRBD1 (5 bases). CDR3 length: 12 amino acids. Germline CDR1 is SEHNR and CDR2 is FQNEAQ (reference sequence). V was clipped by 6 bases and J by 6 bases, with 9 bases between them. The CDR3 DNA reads TGTGCCAGCAGGTATCAGGGCAATGAGCAGTTCTTC. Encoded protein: CASRYQGNEQFF.

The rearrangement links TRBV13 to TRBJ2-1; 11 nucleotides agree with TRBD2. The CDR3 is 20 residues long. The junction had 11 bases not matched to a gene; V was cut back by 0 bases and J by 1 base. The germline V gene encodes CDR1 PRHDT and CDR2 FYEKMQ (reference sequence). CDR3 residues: CASSLGGTSGTLVSYNEQFF. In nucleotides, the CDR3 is TGTGCCAGCAGCTTAGGCGGGACTAGCGGAACACTGGTATCCTACAATGAGCAGTTCTTC.

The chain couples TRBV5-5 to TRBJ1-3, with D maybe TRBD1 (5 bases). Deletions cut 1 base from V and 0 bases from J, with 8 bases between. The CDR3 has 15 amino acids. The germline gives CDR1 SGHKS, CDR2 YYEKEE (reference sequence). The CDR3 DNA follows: TGTGCCAGCAGCTTGCAGGGTAACTCTGGAAACACCATATATTTT. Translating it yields CASSLQGNSGNTIYF.

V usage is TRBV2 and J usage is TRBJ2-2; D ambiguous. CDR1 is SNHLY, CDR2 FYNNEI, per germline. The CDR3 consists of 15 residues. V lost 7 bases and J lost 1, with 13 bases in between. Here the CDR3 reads CASIGQAWNTGELFF. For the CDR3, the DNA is TGTGCCAGCATAGGCCAGGCCTGGAACACCGGGGAGCTGTTTTTT.

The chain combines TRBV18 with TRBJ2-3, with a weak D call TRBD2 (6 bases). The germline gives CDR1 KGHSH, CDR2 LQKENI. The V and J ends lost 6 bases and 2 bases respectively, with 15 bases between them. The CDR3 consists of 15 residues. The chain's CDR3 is CASSRERRNTDTQYF. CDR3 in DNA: TGTGCCAGCTCTCGGGAGCGGCGGAACACAGATACGCAGTATTTT.

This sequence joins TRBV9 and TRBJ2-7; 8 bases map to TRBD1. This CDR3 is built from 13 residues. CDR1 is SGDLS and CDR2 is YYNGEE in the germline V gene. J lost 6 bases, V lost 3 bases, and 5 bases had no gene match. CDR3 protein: CASSARDRGEQYF. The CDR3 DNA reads TGTGCCAGCAGCGCCCGCGACAGGGGCGAGCAGTACTTC.

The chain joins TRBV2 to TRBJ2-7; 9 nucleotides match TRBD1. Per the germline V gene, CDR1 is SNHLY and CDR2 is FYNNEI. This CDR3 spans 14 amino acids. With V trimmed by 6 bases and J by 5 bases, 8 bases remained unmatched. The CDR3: CASRAGQGLHEQYF. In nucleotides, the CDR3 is TGTGCCAGCAGGGCGGGACAGGGCCTCCACGAGCAGTACTTC.

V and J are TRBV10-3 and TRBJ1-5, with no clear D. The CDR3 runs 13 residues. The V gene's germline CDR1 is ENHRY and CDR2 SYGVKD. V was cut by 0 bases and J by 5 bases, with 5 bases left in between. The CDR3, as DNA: TGTGCCATCAGTGAGTCTGTCGATCAGCCCCAGCATTTT. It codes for CAISESVDQPQHF.

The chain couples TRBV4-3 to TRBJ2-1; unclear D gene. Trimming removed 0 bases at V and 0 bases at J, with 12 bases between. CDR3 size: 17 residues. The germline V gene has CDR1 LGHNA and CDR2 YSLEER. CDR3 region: CASSQEPRISSYNEQFF. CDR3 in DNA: TGCGCCAGCAGCCAAGAACCCAGGATTAGCTCCTACAATGAGCAGTTCTTC.

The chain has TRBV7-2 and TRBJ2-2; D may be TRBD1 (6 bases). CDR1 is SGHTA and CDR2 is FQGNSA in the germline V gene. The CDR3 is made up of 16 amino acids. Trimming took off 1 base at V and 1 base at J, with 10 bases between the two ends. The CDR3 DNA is TGTGCCAGCAGCTTAGACAGGGCCAGGAACACCGGGGAGCTGTTTTTT. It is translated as CASSLDRARNTGELFF.

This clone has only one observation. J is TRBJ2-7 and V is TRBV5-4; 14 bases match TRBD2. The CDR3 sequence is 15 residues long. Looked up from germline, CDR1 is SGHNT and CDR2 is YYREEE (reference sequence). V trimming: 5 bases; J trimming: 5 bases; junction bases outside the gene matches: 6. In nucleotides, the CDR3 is TGTGCCAGCAGGAATGGACTAGCGGGAGGCGACGAGCAGTACTTC. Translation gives CASRNGLAGGDEQYF. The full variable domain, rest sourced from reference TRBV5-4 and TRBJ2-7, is ETGVTQSPTHLIKTRGQQVTLRCSSQSGHNTVSWYQQALGQGPQFIFQYYREEENGRGNFPPRFSGLQFPNYSSELNVNALELDDSALYLCASRNGLAGGDEQYFGPGTRLTVT.

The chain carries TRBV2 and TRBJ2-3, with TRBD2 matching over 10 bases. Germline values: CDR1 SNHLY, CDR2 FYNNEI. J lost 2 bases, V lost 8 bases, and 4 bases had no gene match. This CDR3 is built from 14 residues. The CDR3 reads CASGLAGVTDTQYF. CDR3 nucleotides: TGTGCCAGCGGGCTAGCGGGGGTCACAGATACGCAGTATTTT.

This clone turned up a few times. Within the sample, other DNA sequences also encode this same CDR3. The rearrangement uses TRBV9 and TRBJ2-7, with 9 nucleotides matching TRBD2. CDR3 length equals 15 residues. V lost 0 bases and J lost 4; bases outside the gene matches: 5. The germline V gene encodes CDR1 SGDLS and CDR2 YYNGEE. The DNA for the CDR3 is TGTGCCAGCAGCGTAGCCGGGACTAGCAGTTACGAGCAGTACTTC. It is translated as CASSVAGTSSYEQYF.

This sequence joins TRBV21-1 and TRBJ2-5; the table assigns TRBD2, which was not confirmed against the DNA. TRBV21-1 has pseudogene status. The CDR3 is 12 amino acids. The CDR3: CASTEARETQYF. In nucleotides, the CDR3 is TGTGCCAGCACCGAGGCTAGGGAGACCCAGTACTTC.

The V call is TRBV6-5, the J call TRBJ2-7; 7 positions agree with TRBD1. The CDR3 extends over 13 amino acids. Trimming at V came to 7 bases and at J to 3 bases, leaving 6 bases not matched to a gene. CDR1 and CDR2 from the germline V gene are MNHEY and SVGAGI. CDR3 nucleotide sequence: TGTGCCAGCATGAGGGGGCATAACTACGAGCAGTACTTC. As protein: CASMRGHNYEQYF.

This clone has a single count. The CDR3 loop reads CASSLSGGTDTQYF. Written as DNA, the CDR3 is TGTGCCAGCAGCTTATCGGGGGGCACAGATACGCAGTATTTT. This sequence joins TRBV5-6 and TRBJ2-3; D may be TRBD2 (6 bases). With 2 bases removed from V and 1 base from J, the gap between germline ends came to 8 bases. This CDR3 is 14 amino acids long. The germline V gene encodes CDR1 SGHDT and CDR2 YYEEEE.

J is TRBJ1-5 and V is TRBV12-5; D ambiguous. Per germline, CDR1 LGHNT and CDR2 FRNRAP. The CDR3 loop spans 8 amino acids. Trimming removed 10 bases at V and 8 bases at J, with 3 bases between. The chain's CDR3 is CAIKPQHF. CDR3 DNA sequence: TGTGCTATAAAGCCCCAGCATTTT.